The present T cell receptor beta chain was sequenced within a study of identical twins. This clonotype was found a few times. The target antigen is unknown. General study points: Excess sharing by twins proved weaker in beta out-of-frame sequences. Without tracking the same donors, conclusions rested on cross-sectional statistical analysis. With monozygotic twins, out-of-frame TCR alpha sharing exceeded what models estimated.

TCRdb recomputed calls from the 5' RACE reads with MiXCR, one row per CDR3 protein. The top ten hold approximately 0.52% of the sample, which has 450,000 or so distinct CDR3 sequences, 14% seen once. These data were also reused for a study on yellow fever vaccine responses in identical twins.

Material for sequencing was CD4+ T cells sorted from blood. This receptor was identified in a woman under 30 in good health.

CDR3 sequence: CSATGIGFEQYF. In DNA form, the CDR3 reads TGCAGCGCGACAGGGATCGGGTTCGAGCAGTACTTC. The genes are TRBV29-1 and TRBJ2-7; TRBD1 matches 7 bases. CDR3 length: 12 residues. The ends lost 7 bases at V and 6 bases at J; junction bases unmatched: 9. The germline V gene encodes CDR1 SQVTM and CDR2 ANQGSEA.